What follows are 30 T cell receptor beta chains derived from one specimen sequenced in a study of cytomegalovirus exposure and HLA in healthy donors. PCR amplification relied on 60 Vbeta primers (plus 13 Jbeta primers). Here immunoSEQ multiplex PCR was the method, and the copy in TCRdb shows in-frame clones only, minus some. The table includes 170,000 or so clones, roughly 78% detected once. The source material was PBMCs. The receptors here all came from a woman in her forties or fifties in good health and CMV-seropositive.

On this clone itself: At one of its ends the junction is not consistent with the germline gene, which may arise from a read error. The J gene is TRBJ1-6, the V gene TRBV7-9; D perhaps matches TRBD1 (6 bases). Germline V gives CDR1 SEHNR, CDR2 FQNEAQ (reference sequence). CDR3 length: 15 amino acids. The CDR3 nucleotides read TGTTCCAGCAGCTGGGCGAGGGGGACTAATTCACCCCTCCACTTT. This translates into CSSSWARGTNSPLHF.

The chain has TRBV7-9 and TRBJ2-3; a possible D gene is TRBD1 (7 bases). The CDR3 length is 14 residues. Per the germline V gene, CDR1 is SEHNR and CDR2 is FQNEAQ (reference sequence). V lost 5 bases, J lost 4 bases, and 13 bases lay in between. For the CDR3, the DNA is TGTGCCAGCAGCCTTCAGGGGGGATCAGATACGCAGTATTTT. Its protein product is CASSLQGGSDTQYF.

V and J are TRBV5-1 and TRBJ2-1, with 7 bases lining up with TRBD1. The length of the CDR3 is 16 residues. J lost 2 bases, V lost 4 bases, and 9 bases had no gene match. CDR1 SGHRS and CDR2 YFSETQ come from the germline V gene. The CDR3 loop reads CASSPPPGQPYNEQFF. In DNA, the CDR3 is TGCGCCAGCAGCCCCCCCCCGGGACAGCCCTACAATGAGCAGTTCTTC.

This chain uses TRBV30 with TRBJ1-5; tentative D call: TRBD1 (6 bases). In germline, CDR1 is GTSNPN, CDR2 SVGIG (reference sequence). This CDR3 spans 13 amino acids. The V and J ends lost 8 bases and 7 bases respectively, with 18 bases between them. The CDR3 DNA reads TGTGCCCACCTGGACAGCGACTTCCAGCCCCAGCATTTT. As protein: CAHLDSDFQPQHF.

The CDR3 region is CASSEWVAGVYEQYF. The CDR3 region has the DNA TGTGCCAGCAGTGAATGGGTAGCGGGGGTTTACGAGCAGTACTTC. The rearrangement joins TRBV2 to TRBJ2-7; 9 bases are shared with TRBD2. CDR1 SNHLY and CDR2 FYNNEI come from the germline V gene. CDR3 length: 15 residues. Unmatched junction bases numbered 6, after V lost 2 bases and J lost 4 bases. The whole variable domain, remainder taken from reference TRBV2 and TRBJ2-7, is EPEVTQTPSHQVTQMGQEVILRCVPISNHLYFYWYRQILGQKVEFLVSFYNNEISEKSEIFDDQFSVERPDGSNFTLKIRSTKLEDSAMYFCASSEWVAGVYEQYFGPGTRLTVT.

The table lists this clone with a count of one. The chain has TRBV10-3 and TRBJ1-4; 9 positions agree with TRBD1. V lost 6 bases to trimming and J lost 6 bases; unmatched junction nucleotides: 2. CDR3 length: 13 residues. Germline CDR1 ENHRY, CDR2 SYGVKD. CDR3 sequence: CAIRDRGHEKLFF. In DNA form, the CDR3 reads TGTGCCATCAGGGACAGGGGTCATGAAAAACTGTTTTTT.

This chain joins TRBV6-1 and TRBJ1-1; D is possibly TRBD1 (6 bases). The CDR3 spans 15 residues. Germline V gene data show CDR1 as MNHNS and CDR2 as SASEGT. V lost 6 bases, J lost 7 bases, and 21 bases lay in between. DNA for the CDR3: TGTGCCAGCAGGCGGGGGGGCAGGGTCGTGGGTGAAGCTTTCTTT. Amino acids: CASRRGGRVVGEAFF.

In its sample, this clone was seen once. The chain carries TRBV30 and TRBJ1-5; D is possibly TRBD1 (5 bases). In germline, CDR1 is GTSNPN, CDR2 SVGIG (reference sequence). Trimming left V 3 bases short and J 5 bases short, with 11 bases between. This CDR3 is 13 amino acids long. This CDR3 reads CAWSLGRDQPQHF. CDR3 bases: TGTGCCTGGAGCCTGGGCAGGGATCAGCCCCAGCATTTT.

This clone was observed a single time. The J gene is TRBJ1-5, the V gene TRBV6-1; D remains ambiguous. Germline V gene data show CDR1 as MNHNS and CDR2 as SASEGT. The CDR3 spans 13 residues. V was shortened by 2 bases and J by 5 bases, with 7 bases between the two germline ends. The CDR3 coding sequence is TGTGCCAGCAGTGAACCGGGAGATCAGCCCCAGCATTTT. Translation: CASSEPGDQPQHF.

The J gene is TRBJ1-5, the V gene TRBV10-3; the D is unclear. V lost 11 bases and J lost 1, with 18 bases in between. CDR1 and CDR2 from the germline V gene are ENHRY and SYGVKD. The CDR3 is 15 amino acids. CDR3 amino acids: CASSSLAVSNQPQHF. CDR3 nucleotides: TGTGCCTCCTCCTCCCTGGCAGTGAGCAATCAGCCCCAGCATTTT.

This chain links TRBV2 with TRBJ2-3; 7 positions match TRBD2. V gave up 8 bases and J gave up 4 bases; unmatched junction bases: 12. This CDR3 is 15 amino acids long. The germline CDR1 and CDR2 sequences are SNHLY and FYNNEI. CDR3 nucleotide sequence: TGTGCCAGCGGCCTTGGTGGGGGGGTGGCAGATACGCAGTATTTT. As protein: CASGLGGGVADTQYF.

The chain joins TRBV2 to TRBJ1-4; 8 bases map to TRBD1. Trimming cost V 2 bases and J 5 bases; bases outside gene matches: 4. Per the germline V gene, CDR1 is SNHLY and CDR2 is FYNNEI. The CDR3 loop spans 15 amino acids. CDR3 nucleotide sequence: TGTGCCAGCAGTGAAAGCAGGGGGCGGAATGAAAAACTGTTTTTT. As protein: CASSESRGRNEKLFF.

This chain joins TRBV2 and TRBJ1-2, with D perhaps matching TRBD1 (5 bases). The CDR3 loop spans 14 amino acids. Germline CDR1 SNHLY, CDR2 FYNNEI. The V end was cut by 8 bases, the J end by 0 bases, with 13 bases between. The chain's CDR3 is CASPEAGANYGYTF. Written as DNA, the CDR3 is TGTGCCAGCCCGGAGGCGGGGGCTAACTATGGCTACACCTTC.

The chain is built from TRBV4-1 and TRBJ1-4; TRBD1 matches 9 bases. Germline V lookup: CDR1 MGHRA, CDR2 YSYEKL. The CDR3 is 14 residues long. Trimming took 4 bases from V and 5 from J; bases not matched to a gene: 2. Written as DNA, the CDR3 is TGCGCCAGCAGCCGGACAGGGGAAAATGAAAAACTGTTTTTT. Translated: CASSRTGENEKLFF.

The chain joins TRBV5-5 to TRBJ1-5; 9 bases align to TRBD1. V dropped 4 bases and J dropped 7; count of bases not matched to a gene: 6. Germline V CDR1 and CDR2: SGHKS, YYEKEE (reference sequence). The CDR3 consists of 14 residues. The CDR3 DNA reads as TGTGCCAGCAGCCCGGACAGGGGCTCGCAGCCCCAGCATTTT. This codes for CASSPDRGSQPQHF.

This chain joins TRBV5-6 and TRBJ1-2, with TRBD1 as a possible D gene (5 bases). Germline CDR1 reads SGHDT; CDR2 reads YYEEEE. The CDR3 length is 13 residues. V was pared by 4 bases and J by 6 bases, with 13 bases between. The CDR3 sequence: CASSRGGNHGYTF. The DNA of the CDR3 is TGTGCCAGCAGCCGCGGGGGGAACCATGGCTACACCTTC.

This clone appeared once. The rearrangement uses TRBV28 and TRBJ1-5; 9 bases line up with TRBD1. The CDR3 contains 14 residues. CDR1 and CDR2 (germline): MDHEN, SYDVKM. The V segment lost 7 bases and the J segment 8 bases; nucleotides outside the gene matches: 9. The CDR3 nucleotides read TGTGCCAGCACTTTTACAGGGGGCTTTGAGCCCCAGCATTTT. This encodes CASTFTGGFEPQHF.

This clone was seen once. The chain joins TRBV29-1 to TRBJ2-5; 9 bases fit TRBD1. The CDR3 has 16 amino acids. Germline assignment: CDR1 SQVTM and CDR2 ANQGSEA. The junction had 12 bases not matched to a gene; V was cut back by 2 bases and J by 5 bases. CDR3 amino acids: CSVESRIGTGRETQYF. DNA for the CDR3: TGCAGCGTTGAATCTAGGATAGGGACAGGGAGGGAGACCCAGTACTTC.

The V call is TRBV28, the J call TRBJ2-7; no reliable D call. Germline values: CDR1 MDHEN, CDR2 SYDVKM. CDR3 length: 15 amino acids. Trimming removed 2 bases from V and 0 bases from J, with 11 bases in between. DNA of the CDR3: TGTGCCAGCAGTTTAAGCCAGGAATACTCCTACGAGCAGTACTTC. It encodes CASSLSQEYSYEQYF.

The J gene is TRBJ2-2, the V gene TRBV9, with TRBD2 identical over 8 bases. The trim removed 2 bases at V and 0 bases at J, leaving 9 bases unmatched. This CDR3 has 18 residues. The germline CDR1 and CDR2 sequences are SGDLS and YYNGEE. The CDR3 sequence: CASSVALAGGSNTGELFF. The CDR3 DNA reads TGTGCCAGCAGCGTCGCCCTGGCGGGGGGCTCGAACACCGGGGAGCTGTTTTTT.

The chain joins TRBV6-1 to TRBJ1-6; D is ambiguous. The CDR3 has 15 residues. The germline V gene encodes CDR1 MNHNS and CDR2 SASEGT. Trimming pared 7 bases from V and 5 bases from J, leaving 15 bases between. CDR3 sequence reads: CASTEEGFNNSPLHF. The CDR3 DNA sequence: TGTGCCAGCACCGAGGAGGGTTTCAATAATTCACCCCTCCACTTT.

The gene calls are TRBV5-1 and TRBJ2-1; 9 bases agree with TRBD2. V gave up 0 bases and J gave up 6 bases; unmatched junction bases: 4. The CDR3 extends over 15 amino acids. In germline, CDR1 is SGHRS, CDR2 YFSETQ. The CDR3: CASSLAAGGRNEQFF. CDR3 in DNA: TGCGCCAGCAGCTTGGCGGCGGGGGGGCGCAATGAGCAGTTCTTC.

This clone came up a few times. This chain uses TRBV7-3 with TRBJ2-5; TRBD1 matches at 10 bases. The last part of the DNA fits TRBJ2-7 better; the J call may be wrong. This CDR3 spans 15 amino acids. Germline V gene sequence: CDR1 SGHTA, CDR2 FQGTGA. CDR3: CASSIAGTGVYEQYF. The CDR3, as DNA: TGTGCCAGCAGCATAGCCGGGACAGGGGTCTACGAGCAGTACTTC.

The rearrangement joins TRBV5-8 to TRBJ2-5; 8 bases match TRBD1. Per germline, CDR1 SGHTS and CDR2 YDEGEE. This CDR3 is built from 16 residues. The junction had 11 bases not matched to a gene; V was cut back by 2 bases and J by 5 bases. The CDR3 DNA reads as TGTGCCAGCAGCTTTGGCGGACAGGGAAGGAGGGAGACCCAGTACTTC. Its translation: CASSFGGQGRRETQYF. Full variable domain (remainder filled in from reference TRBV5-8 and TRBJ2-5): EAGVTQSPTHLIKTRGQQATLRCSPISGHTSVYWYQQALGLGLQFLLWYDEGEERNRGNFPPRFSGRQFPNYSSELNVNALELEDSALYLCASSFGGQGRRETQYFGPGTRLLVL.

V is TRBV28 and J is TRBJ1-5, with 10 bases aligning to TRBD1. Per germline, CDR1 MDHEN and CDR2 SYDVKM. V dropped 6 bases and J dropped 6; count of bases not matched to a gene: 8. The CDR3 has 15 residues. In DNA form, the CDR3 reads TGTGCCAGCAGCTCCGGGACAGGGGAAACTCAGCCCCAGCATTTT. Translation: CASSSGTGETQPQHF.

The chain uses TRBV12-5 and TRBJ1-5, with TRBD1 identical over 7 bases. The CDR3 length is 14 residues. V trimming: 5 bases; J trimming: 3 bases; junction bases outside the gene matches: 4. The germline V gene has CDR1 LGHNT and CDR2 FRNRAP. CDR3 coding DNA: TGTGCTAGTGGTCCCGGACAGGCCAATCAGCCCCAGCATTTT. Translating it yields CASGPGQANQPQHF.

This chain links TRBV19 with TRBJ1-1, with 8 positions matching TRBD1. The germline V gene encodes CDR1 LNHDA and CDR2 SQIVND (reference sequence). The CDR3 runs to 16 residues. The V gene end was trimmed by 6 bases and the J gene end by 5 bases; junction bases not matched to a gene: 14. The CDR3 here is CASRWSSGGAGTEAFF. As DNA, the CDR3 is TGTGCCAGTAGATGGTCGTCAGGGGGCGCAGGGACTGAAGCTTTCTTT.

In the case of this clone: One end of the junction does not line up with germline, which may come from a read error. Other DNA sequences in this specimen translate into the identical CDR3. The chain carries TRBV7-9 and TRBJ1-1; the match to TRBD1 covers 8 bases. Per germline, CDR1 SEHNR and CDR2 FQNEAQ (reference sequence). This CDR3 contains 16 residues. CDR3 coding DNA: TGTTCCAGCAGCTTAGTAACAGGGGGTAGGAACACTGAAGCTTTCTTT. Its translation: CSSSLVTGGRNTEAFF.

This rearrangement joins TRBV5-6 to TRBJ2-6; D might be TRBD1 (5 bases). Germline CDR1 and CDR2: SGHDT and YYEEEE. V gave up 4 bases and J gave up 4 bases, with 15 bases separating them. The CDR3 sequence is 16 residues long. This chain's CDR3 is CASSPSQARGANVLTF. The DNA for the CDR3 is TGTGCCAGCAGCCCTTCACAGGCCCGGGGGGCCAACGTCCTGACTTTC.

V usage is TRBV5-1 and J usage is TRBJ2-3; possibly TRBD1 for D (6 bases). CDR3 length: 14 amino acids. Germline CDR1 SGHRS, CDR2 YFSETQ. V was clipped by 4 bases and J by 4 bases, with 13 bases between them. The CDR3 bases are TGCGCCAGCAGCCTGGCACAGGGTTCAGATACGCAGTATTTT. Translated: CASSLAQGSDTQYF.